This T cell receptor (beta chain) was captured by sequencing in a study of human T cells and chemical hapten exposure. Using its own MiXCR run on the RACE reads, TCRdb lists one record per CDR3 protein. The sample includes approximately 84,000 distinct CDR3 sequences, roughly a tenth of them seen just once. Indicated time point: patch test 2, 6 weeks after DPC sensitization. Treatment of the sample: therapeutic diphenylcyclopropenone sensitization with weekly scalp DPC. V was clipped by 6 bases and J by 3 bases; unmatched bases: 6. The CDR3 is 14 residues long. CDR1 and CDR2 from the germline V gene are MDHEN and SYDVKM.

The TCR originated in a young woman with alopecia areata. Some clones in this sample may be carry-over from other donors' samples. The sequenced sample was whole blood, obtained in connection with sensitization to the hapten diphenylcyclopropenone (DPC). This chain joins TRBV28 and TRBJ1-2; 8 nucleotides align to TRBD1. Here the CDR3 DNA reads TGTGCCAGCAGGCGACAGGGGAGCGACTATGGCTACACCTTC. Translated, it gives CASRRQGSDYGYTF.